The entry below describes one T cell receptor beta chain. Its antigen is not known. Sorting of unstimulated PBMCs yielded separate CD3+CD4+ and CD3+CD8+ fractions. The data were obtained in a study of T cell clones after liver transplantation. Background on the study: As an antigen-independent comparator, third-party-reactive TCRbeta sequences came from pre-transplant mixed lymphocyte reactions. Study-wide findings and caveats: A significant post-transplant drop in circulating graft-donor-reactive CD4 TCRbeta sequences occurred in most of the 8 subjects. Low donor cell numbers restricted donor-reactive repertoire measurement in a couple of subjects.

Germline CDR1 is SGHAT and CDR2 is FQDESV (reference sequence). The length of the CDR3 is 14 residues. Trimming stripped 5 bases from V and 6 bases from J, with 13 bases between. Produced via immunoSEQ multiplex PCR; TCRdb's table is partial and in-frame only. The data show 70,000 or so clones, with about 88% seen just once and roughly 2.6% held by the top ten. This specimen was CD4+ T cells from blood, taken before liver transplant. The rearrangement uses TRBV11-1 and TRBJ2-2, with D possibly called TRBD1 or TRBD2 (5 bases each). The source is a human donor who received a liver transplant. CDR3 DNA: TGTGCCAGCAGCGCACCCATGGGGGCCGGGGAGCTGTTTTTT. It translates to CASSAPMGAGELFF. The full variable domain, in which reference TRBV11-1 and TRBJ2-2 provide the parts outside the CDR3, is EAEVAQSPRYKITEKSQAVAFWCDPISGHATLYWYRQILGQGPELLVQFQDESVVDDSQLPKDRFSAERLKGVDSTLKIQPAELGDSAMYLCASSAPMGAGELFFGEGSRLTVL.